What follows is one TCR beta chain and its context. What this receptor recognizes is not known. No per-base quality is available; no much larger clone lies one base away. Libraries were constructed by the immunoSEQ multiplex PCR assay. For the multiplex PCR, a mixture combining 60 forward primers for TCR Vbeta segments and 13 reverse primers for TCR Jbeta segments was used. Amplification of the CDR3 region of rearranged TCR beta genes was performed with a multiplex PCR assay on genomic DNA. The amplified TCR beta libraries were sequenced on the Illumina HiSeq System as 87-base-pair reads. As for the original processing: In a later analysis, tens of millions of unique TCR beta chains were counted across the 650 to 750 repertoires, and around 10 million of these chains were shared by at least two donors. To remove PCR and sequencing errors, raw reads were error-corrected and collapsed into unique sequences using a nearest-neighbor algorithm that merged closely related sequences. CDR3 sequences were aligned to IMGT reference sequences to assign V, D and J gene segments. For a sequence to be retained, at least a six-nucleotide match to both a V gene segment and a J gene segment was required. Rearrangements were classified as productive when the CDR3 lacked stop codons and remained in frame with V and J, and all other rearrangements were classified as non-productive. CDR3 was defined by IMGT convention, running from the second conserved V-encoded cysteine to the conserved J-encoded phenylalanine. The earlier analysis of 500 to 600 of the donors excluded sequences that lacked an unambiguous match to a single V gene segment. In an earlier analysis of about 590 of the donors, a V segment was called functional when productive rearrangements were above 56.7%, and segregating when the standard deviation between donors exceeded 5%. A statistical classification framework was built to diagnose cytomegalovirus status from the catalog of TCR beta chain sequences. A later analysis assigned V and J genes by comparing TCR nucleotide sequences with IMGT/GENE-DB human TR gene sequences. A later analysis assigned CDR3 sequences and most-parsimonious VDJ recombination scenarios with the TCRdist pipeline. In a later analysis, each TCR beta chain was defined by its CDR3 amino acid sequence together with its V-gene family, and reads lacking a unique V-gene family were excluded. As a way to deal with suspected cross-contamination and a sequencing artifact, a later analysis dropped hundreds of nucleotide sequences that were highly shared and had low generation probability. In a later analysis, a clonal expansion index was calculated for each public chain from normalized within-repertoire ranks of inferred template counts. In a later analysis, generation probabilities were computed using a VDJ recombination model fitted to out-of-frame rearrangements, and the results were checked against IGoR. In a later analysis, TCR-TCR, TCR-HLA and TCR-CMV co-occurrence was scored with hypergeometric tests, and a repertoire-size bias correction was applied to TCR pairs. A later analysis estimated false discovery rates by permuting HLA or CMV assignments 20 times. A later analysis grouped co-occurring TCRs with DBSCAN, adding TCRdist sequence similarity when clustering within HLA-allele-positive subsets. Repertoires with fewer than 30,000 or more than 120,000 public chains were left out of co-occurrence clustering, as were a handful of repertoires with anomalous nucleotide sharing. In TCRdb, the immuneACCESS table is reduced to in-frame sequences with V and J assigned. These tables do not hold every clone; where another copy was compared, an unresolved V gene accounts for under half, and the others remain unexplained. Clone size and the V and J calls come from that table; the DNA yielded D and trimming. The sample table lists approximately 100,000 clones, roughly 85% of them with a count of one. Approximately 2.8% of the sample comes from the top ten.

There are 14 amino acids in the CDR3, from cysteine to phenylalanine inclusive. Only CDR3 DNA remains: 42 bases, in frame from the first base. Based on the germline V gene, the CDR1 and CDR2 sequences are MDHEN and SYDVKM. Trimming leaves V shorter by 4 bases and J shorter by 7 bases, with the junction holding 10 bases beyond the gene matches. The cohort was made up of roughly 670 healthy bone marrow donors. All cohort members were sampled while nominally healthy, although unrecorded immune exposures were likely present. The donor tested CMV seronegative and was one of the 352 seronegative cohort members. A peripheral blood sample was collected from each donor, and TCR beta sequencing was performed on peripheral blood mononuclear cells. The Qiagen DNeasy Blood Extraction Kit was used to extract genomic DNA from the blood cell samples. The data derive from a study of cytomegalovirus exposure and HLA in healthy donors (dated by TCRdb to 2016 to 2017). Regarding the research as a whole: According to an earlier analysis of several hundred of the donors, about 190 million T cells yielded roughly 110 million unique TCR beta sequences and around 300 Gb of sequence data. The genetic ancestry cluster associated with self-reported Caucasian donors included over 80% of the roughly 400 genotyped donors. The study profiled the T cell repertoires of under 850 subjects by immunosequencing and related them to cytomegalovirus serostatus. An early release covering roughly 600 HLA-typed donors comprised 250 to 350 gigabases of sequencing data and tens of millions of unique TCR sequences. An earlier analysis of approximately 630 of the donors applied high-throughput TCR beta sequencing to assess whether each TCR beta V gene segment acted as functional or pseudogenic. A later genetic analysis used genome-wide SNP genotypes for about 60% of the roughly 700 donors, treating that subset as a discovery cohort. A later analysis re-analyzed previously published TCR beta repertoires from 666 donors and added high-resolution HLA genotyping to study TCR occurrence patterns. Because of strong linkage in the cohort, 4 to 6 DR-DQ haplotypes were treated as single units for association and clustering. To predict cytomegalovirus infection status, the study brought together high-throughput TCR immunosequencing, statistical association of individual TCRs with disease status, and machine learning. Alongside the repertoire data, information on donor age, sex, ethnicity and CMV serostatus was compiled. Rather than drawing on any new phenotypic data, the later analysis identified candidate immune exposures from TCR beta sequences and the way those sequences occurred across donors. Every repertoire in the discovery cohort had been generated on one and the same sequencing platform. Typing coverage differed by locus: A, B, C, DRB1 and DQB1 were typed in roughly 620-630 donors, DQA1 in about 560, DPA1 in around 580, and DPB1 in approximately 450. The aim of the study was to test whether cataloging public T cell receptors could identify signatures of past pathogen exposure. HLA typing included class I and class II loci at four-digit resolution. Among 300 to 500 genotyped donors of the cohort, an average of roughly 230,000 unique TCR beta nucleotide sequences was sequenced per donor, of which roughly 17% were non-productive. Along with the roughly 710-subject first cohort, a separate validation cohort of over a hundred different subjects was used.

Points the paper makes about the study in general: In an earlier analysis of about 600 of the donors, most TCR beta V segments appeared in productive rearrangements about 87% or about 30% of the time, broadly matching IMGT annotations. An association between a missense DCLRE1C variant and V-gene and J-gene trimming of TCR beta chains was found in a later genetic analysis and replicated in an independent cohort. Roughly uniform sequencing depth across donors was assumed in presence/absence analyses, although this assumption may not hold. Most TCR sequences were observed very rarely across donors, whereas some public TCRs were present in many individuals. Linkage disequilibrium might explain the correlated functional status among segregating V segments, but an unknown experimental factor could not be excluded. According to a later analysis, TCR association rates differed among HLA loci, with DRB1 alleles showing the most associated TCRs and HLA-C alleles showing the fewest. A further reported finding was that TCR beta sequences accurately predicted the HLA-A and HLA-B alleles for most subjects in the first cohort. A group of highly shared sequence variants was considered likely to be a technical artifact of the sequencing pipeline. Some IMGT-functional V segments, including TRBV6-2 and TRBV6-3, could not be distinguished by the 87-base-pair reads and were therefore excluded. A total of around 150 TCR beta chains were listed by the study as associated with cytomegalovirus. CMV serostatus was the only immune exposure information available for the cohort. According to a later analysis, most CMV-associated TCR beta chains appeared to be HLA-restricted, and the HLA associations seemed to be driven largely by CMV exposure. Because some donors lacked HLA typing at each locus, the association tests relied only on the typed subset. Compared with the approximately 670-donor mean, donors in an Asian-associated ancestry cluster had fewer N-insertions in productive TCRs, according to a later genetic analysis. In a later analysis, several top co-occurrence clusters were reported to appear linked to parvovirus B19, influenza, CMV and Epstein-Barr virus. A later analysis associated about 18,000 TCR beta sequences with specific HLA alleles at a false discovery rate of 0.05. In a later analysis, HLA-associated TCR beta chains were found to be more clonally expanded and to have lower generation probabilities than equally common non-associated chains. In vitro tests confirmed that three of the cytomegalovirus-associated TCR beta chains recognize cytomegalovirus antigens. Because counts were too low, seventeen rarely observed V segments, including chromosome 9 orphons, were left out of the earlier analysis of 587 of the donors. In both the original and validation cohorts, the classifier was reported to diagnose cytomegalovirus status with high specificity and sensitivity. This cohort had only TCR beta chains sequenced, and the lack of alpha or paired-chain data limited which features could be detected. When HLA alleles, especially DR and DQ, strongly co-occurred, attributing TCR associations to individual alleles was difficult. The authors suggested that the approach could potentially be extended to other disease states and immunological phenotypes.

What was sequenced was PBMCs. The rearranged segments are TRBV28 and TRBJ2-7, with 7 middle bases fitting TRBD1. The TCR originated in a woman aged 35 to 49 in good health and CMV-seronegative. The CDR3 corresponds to CASSSGDSSREQYF. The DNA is TGTGCCAGCAGTTCCGGGGACAGCTCTCGGGAGCAGTACTTC. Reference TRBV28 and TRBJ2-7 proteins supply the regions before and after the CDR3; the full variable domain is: DVKVTQSSRYLVKRTGEKVFLECVQDMDHENMFWYRQDPGLGLRLIYFSYDVKMKEKGDIPEGYSVSREKKERFSLILESASTNQTSMYLCASSSGDSSREQYFGPGTRLTVT.